Listed below are T cell receptor beta chains from one sample, sequenced in a study of blood T cell repertoires in COVID-19. Clones were sequenced by immunoSEQ multiplex PCR, and TCRdb holds only the in-frame ones, with some missing. The sample lists about 220,000 clones; roughly 80% were seen once. Sequenced: peripheral blood. The receptors originated from a woman in her twenties or thirties who had recovered from COVID-19. CDR3s leave out the opening cysteine and the closing phenylalanine or tryptophan. D genes are given only for firm matches. Not all rows give a size; the values are once, few, many and, for expanded clones, a class.

v_call clone_size d_call cdr3_aa
TRBV5-1 once TRBD1 ASSLGQGNNNEQF
TRBV19 - - ASKSSTMNTEAF
TRBV27 - - ASSLSGGMSSGNTIY
TRBV7-8 many TRBD1 ASSLYTGQGLSNQPQH
TRBV19 - - ASSPSWGREAF
TRBV6-5 - TRBD2 ASSYSSGGRGNEQF
TRBV6-5 - - ASRRLANTGELF
TRBV3-1/TRBV3-2 - - ASSQGPQVAETQY
TRBV4-1 - - ASSQLFPDPGAYGYT
TRBV12-5 - - ASGPDEGGFNSPLH
TRBV4-1 - - ASSQDGTTF
TRBV5-1 - - ASSFQGPTQDTQY
TRBV21-1 many - ASSKVRGLAGGTDTQY
TRBV6-5 - - ASSYHRAPNTGELF
TRBV7-9 - - ASSSGRDYEQY
TRBV30 - - AWSVKGLADEQF
TRBV28 few - ASRQLDSTYEQY
TRBV4-1 once - ASSQGVDTSAVNQPQH
TRBV4-1 - TRBD2 ASSQVTSGSPHEQY
TRBV27 - TRBD2 ASTPGGKRETQY
TRBV6-1 - TRBD2 ASSDRTSGSWGQETQY
TRBV18 few - ASSPQTKETQY
TRBV6-5 - - ASSYGGGAYNSPLH
TRBV19 - TRBD2 ASSIKTSWIMNNEQF
TRBV13 once - ASSFAASAGANVLT
TRBV5-4 - TRBD1 ASSFPATGHETQY
TRBV7-3 - TRBD2 ASSLGLAGYNEQF
TRBV6-2/TRBV6-3 few - ASSDGSGVTNEKLF
TRBV5-1 few - ASSLTEVYNEQF
TRBV5-4 once TRBD2 ASSSPTSGNEQF
TRBV19 once TRBD1 ASQGQLNEKLF
TRBV13 - TRBD1 ASSSPRGDRGTEAF
TRBV5-1 - TRBD2 ASSLVLAGAPDTQY
TRBV6-6 once - ASSYSAEGAGYGYT
TRBV7-2 - TRBD1 ASSYMDRDNEQF
TRBV11-2 - - ASSLHTETQY
TRBV27 - - ASSPWGRGGNQPQH
TRBV6-5 - TRBD1 ASSRGQKNTEAF
TRBV5-8 - TRBD1 ASSLAGQIYEQY
TRBV29-1 - - SAPDYQNEQF
TRBV3-1/TRBV3-2 - TRBD1 ASSQGKWDRAPWAYEQY
TRBV7-3 many - ASSPSGNNYGYT
TRBV3-1/TRBV3-2 - TRBD1 ASSPGGEKLF
TRBV20-1 - TRBD1 SASVGGQRYNSPLH
TRBV27 - TRBD2 ASSFGGRANNEQF
TRBV28 - TRBD1 ASREFTGGMSEAF
TRBV28 - TRBD1 ASTGDRVYGYT
TRBV19 - - ASSLRGGVKSQPQH